Listed here is a single TCR beta chain. Via MiXCR, TCRdb re-called the reads, giving one row per CDR3 protein. Among tens of thousands of distinct CDR3 sequences, over 15% were seen once, and the ten largest hold 3.5%. The data were obtained in a study of patients with pleural tuberculosis. Germline CDR1 and CDR2: SGDLS and YYNGEE. V was pared by 3 bases and J by 8 bases, with 13 bases of the junction left unmatched. This CDR3 region has 17 residues. What was sequenced was peripheral blood. The chain links TRBV9 to TRBJ2-1; 11 bases fit TRBD2. The TCR originated in a human donor with pleural tuberculosis. CDR3 in amino acids: CASSDFSGGASGYEQFF. DNA of the CDR3: TGTGCCAGCAGCGACTTTAGCGGGGGGGCATCAGGTTATGAGCAGTTCTTC.